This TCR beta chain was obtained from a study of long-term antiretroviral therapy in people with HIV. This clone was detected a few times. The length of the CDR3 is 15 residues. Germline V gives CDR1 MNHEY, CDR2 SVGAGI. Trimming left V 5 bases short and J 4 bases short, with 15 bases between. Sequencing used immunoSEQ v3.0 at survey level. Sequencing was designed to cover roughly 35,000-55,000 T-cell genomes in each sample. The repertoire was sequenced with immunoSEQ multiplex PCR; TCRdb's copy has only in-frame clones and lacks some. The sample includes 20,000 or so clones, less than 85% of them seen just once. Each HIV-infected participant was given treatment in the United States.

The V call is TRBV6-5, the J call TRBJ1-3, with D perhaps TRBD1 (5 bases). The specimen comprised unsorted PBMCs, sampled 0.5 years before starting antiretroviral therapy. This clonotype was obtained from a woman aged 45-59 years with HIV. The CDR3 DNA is TGTGCCAGCAGTCGACAGTCCTCCGTGGGAAACACCATATATTTT. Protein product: CASSRQSSVGNTIYF.